Listed below are T cell receptor beta chains from one sample, sequenced in a study of shared clonotypes between healthy human individuals. Using immunoSEQ multiplex PCR, the repertoire was profiled, and TCRdb retains in-frame clones only, with some absent. This sample carries some 2,000,000 clones, 90% to 95% of them seen once, and the ten largest clones take under 0.15%. The sample consisted of naive CD4+ T cells sorted from blood. These receptors originate from a man younger than 35 in good health. The CDR3 runs from the conserved cysteine through the conserved F or W. A D gene is named only where the DNA matches it firmly.

TRBD1 | TRBJ2-1 | TRBV6-5 | TGTGCCAGCAGTTACTCGATGGGACAGGGGGCTGGTGAGCAGTTCTTC | CASSYSMGQGAGEQFF
NA | TRBJ1-3 | TRBV10-3 | TGTGCCATCAGTGAGTCTTGGGCAGGGACCTCTGGAAACACCATATATTTT | CAISESWAGTSGNTIYF
TRBD1 | TRBJ2-2 | TRBV5-1 | TGCGCCAGCAGCTTGGAAGGACAGGGGGCCTTCACCGGGGAGCTGTTTTTT | CASSLEGQGAFTGELFF
NA | TRBJ2-7 | TRBV27 | TGTGCCAGCAGTTACGGGCCTCGAACCTACGAGCAGTACTTC | CASSYGPRTYEQYF
NA | TRBJ1-1 | TRBV9 | TGTGCCAGCAGCGTACGGCCCAAGAACACTGAAGCTTTCTTT | CASSVRPKNTEAFF
NA | TRBJ1-6 | TRBV7-9 | TGTGCCAGCAGCTTTCAAGGACAGTTTAATTCACCCCTCCACTTT | CASSFQGQFNSPLHF
NA | TRBJ1-1 | TRBV19 | TGTGCCGGGTACTTCCGGGATAACACTGAAGCTTTCTTT | CAGYFRDNTEAFF
NA | TRBJ2-5 | TRBV4-3 | TGCGCCAGCAGCCAAGATCCGGAAGAGACCCAGTACTTC | CASSQDPEETQYF
TRBD1 | TRBJ1-2 | TRBV6-6 | TGTGCCAGCAGTTCGAGGGGGCTCGATGGCTACACCTTC | CASSSRGLDGYTF
TRBD1 | TRBJ1-5 | TRBV9 | TGTGCCAGCAGCGTCGGACAGGGTGCCAATCAGCCCCAGCATTTT | CASSVGQGANQPQHF